This TCR beta chain is from a study of identical twins. General observations from the study: Models underestimated out-of-frame TCR alpha sharing in monozygotic twins.

After removal of 6 bases from V and 7 bases from J, the junction contained 9 bases not matched to a gene. Germline V gives CDR1 MGHRA, CDR2 YSYEKL. The CDR3 is 14 residues long. Template switching added a universal primer binding site, and final cDNA carried unique molecular identifiers. One entry per CDR3 protein, called by TCRdb with MiXCR from the 5' RACE reads. The sample shows around 490,000 distinct CDR3 sequences, 14% of them seen only once. This clonotype was observed a handful of times. Antigen unknown. These sequences were also reported in another study, on yellow fever vaccine responses in identical twins.

The chain links TRBV4-1 to TRBJ1-2; 9 bases are a match to TRBD1. Sequencing used CD4+ T cells sorted from blood. The sequence derives from a woman between 18 and 29 years old in good health. CDR3 region: CASREPGQGGGYTF. CDR3 coding DNA: TGCGCCAGCAGAGAACCGGGACAGGGAGGTGGCTACACCTTC.